The rows below give T cell receptor beta chains drawn from one sample of a study of OX40 agonist ivuxolimab in advanced cancers. Measured with immunoSEQ multiplex PCR; TCRdb has only the in-frame clones, and not every one. The sample holds approximately 40,000 clones, around 89% seen once. Sequenced material: CD4+ or CD8+ T cells sorted from blood, taken in a trial of the OX40 agonist ivuxolimab. The source is an adult with an advanced solid tumor such as melanoma, head and neck, liver or kidney cancer. Each CDR3 is given with its conserved first and last residue. Fields, in order: clone size, D gene, V gene, J gene, CDR3 DNA, CDR3 protein. D genes are given only for firm matches. Clone sizes are given selectively: once, few, many, or a class where the clone is expanded.

-,-,TRBV29-1,TRBJ2-2,TGCAGCGTTGTAGGTAGGGTCTCCGGGGAGCTGTTTTTT,CSVVGRVSGELFF
-,TRBD2,TRBV28,TRBJ2-7,TGTGCCAGCAGTTTGATAGCGGGAGGTGGGTACGAGCAGTACTTC,CASSLIAGGGYEQYF
-,TRBD2,TRBV30,TRBJ2-3,TGTGCCTGGACCCCGGGACTAGCTTGGACAGATACGCAGTATTTT,CAWTPGLAWTDTQYF
-,TRBD2,TRBV7-9,TRBJ2-7,TGTGCCAGCAGCTTAGGCCCGGGGAGGGTCCACGAGCAGTACTTC,CASSLGPGRVHEQYF
-,-,TRBV5-1,TRBJ2-7,TGCGCCAGCGGACCTGGACGGACTACCTCCTACGAGCAGTACTTC,CASGPGRTTSYEQYF
few,TRBD1,TRBV7-9,TRBJ1-2,TGTGCCAGCAGCTTGGACAGGGGCGGCTACACCTTC,CASSLDRGGYTF
-,-,TRBV28,TRBJ2-5,TGTGCCAGCAGTTTATACGACGGGCTCCAAGAGACCCAGTACTTC,CASSLYDGLQETQYF
-,TRBD2,TRBV11-1,TRBJ2-7,TGTGCCAGCAGCCACGGACTAGCGGGGTTGGCCTACGAGCAGTACTTC,CASSHGLAGLAYEQYF
once,TRBD1,TRBV5-1,TRBJ1-2,TGCGCCAGCAGCTTGAATCCGGGACAGCGTTTTCCGGGGGATGGCTACACCTTC,CASSLNPGQRFPGDGYTF
medium-sized,-,TRBV7-9,TRBJ1-2,TGTGCCAGCAGCTTAGGGGCAGGGGATGGCTACACCTTC,CASSLGAGDGYTF
-,-,TRBV7-8,TRBJ2-2,TGTGCCAGCAGCTTCGGCCTGACCGGGGAGCTGTTTTTT,CASSFGLTGELFF
-,TRBD2,TRBV9,TRBJ2-1,TGTGCCAGCAGCGTAGAGGGCGGGGGTCCATTCAATGAGCAGTTCTTC,CASSVEGGGPFNEQFF
once,-,TRBV19,TRBJ1-5,TGTGCCAGTACCCTGACCGATTATAGCAATCAGCCCCAGCATTTT,CASTLTDYSNQPQHF
once,-,TRBV30,TRBJ1-4,TGTGCCTGGAGTGTAACTAATGAAAAACTGTTTTTT,CAWSVTNEKLFF
-,-,TRBV7-6,TRBJ2-7,TGTGCCAGCAGCATCGGGCCTTCCTACGAGCAGTACTTC,CASSIGPSYEQYF
-,-,TRBV5-4,TRBJ2-7,TGTGCCAGCAGCTTGGGGCAGAGTCCCTCCTACGAGCAGTACTTC,CASSLGQSPSYEQYF
-,-,TRBV7-9,TRBJ2-6,TGTGCCAGCAGCCCCGGTTGGGCCAACGTCCTGACTTTC,CASSPGWANVLTF
-,-,TRBV28,TRBJ2-1,TGTGCCAGCAGTTTTAGGGGGTCCTACAATGAGCAGTTCTTC,CASSFRGSYNEQFF
-,-,TRBV28,TRBJ2-5,TGTGCCAGCACCCTATCCCCCCAGCAAGAGACCCAGTACTTC,CASTLSPQQETQYF
-,-,TRBV5-1,TRBJ2-7,TGCGCCAGCAGCTTGGCCGAGGCAGGGTACGAGCAGTACTTC,CASSLAEAGYEQYF
-,-,TRBV6-4,TRBJ2-1,TGTGCCAGCAGTGACACCGTCGACAGTACCTACAATGAGCAGTTCTTC,CASSDTVDSTYNEQFF
once,-,TRBV10-3,TRBJ2-1,TGTGCCATCAGTGAGTCCTACGAAGTGAATGAGCAGTTCTTC,CAISESYEVNEQFF
-,TRBD2,TRBV7-8,TRBJ2-7,TGTGCCAGCACCAAGACAGCGGGAGTCGCCTACGAGCAGTACTTC,CASTKTAGVAYEQYF
-,TRBD2,TRBV4-2,TRBJ2-1,TGTGCCAGCAGCCAAGCCCTAGCGGAATGGAGCTCCTACAATGAGCAGTTCTTC,CASSQALAEWSSYNEQFF
-,-,TRBV27,TRBJ2-1,TGTGCCAGCTCCTTCGCCAGACACAATGAGCAGTTCTTC,CASSFARHNEQFF
-,-,TRBV19,TRBJ2-1,TGTGCCAGTAGTATAGATATCGGCCCCTACAATGAGCAGTTCTTC,CASSIDIGPYNEQFF
-,-,TRBV27,TRBJ2-1,TGTGCCAGCAGTTTAAGCCTAGGAGGCAGTGAGCAGTTCTTC,CASSLSLGGSEQFF
few,TRBD2,TRBV7-9,TRBJ2-1,TGTGCCAGCAGCATTACTAGCGGGAGGGGTGGAGGGTCCTACAATGAGCAGTTCTTC,CASSITSGRGGGSYNEQFF
-,TRBD2,TRBV9,TRBJ2-2,TGTGCCAGCAGCGCCTCGACTAGCAGCCAAAACACCGGGGAGCTGTTTTTT,CASSASTSSQNTGELFF
-,-,TRBV7-3,TRBJ2-7,TGTGCCAGCAGCTTGGGGTTCTCCTACGAGCAGTACTTC,CASSLGFSYEQYF
-,-,TRBV27,TRBJ2-7,TGTGCCAGCAGTCCTCGAGTACTAGGGGGGATCTACGAGCAGTACTTC,CASSPRVLGGIYEQYF
-,TRBD1,TRBV7-6,TRBJ1-2,TGTGCCAGCAGCTTAGGACACGGGGACAGGGTTAACTATGGCTACACCTTC,CASSLGHGDRVNYGYTF
-,TRBD2,TRBV19,TRBJ2-1,TGTGCCAGTAGTTCCCAGACTAGCGCGCCCTACAATGAGCAGTTCTTC,CASSSQTSAPYNEQFF
-,-,TRBV18,TRBJ2-7,TGTGCCAGCTCACAGGGCGAGTGGACCTCCGAGCAGTACTTC,CASSQGEWTSEQYF
once,-,TRBV11-2,TRBJ2-1,TGTGCCAGCAGCGTGAGAGGTGAGTCATCCTACAATGAGCAGTTCTTC,CASSVRGESSYNEQFF
few,TRBD1,TRBV9,TRBJ2-5,TGTGCCAGCAGCGTAGAGGGAGGGACAGGGGAAGAGACCCAGTACTTC,CASSVEGGTGEETQYF
-,-,TRBV30,TRBJ2-2,TGTGCCTGGCAAGGCGTCGTCGGGGAGCTGTTTTTT,CAWQGVVGELFF
-,-,TRBV9,TRBJ2-1,TGTGCCAGCAGCGCGGGACGGGGTCTCAATGAGCAGTTCTTC,CASSAGRGLNEQFF
-,-,TRBV6-5,TRBJ2-3,TGTGCCAGCAGTTACGGGGTTGGGGCCACAGATACGCAGTATTTT,CASSYGVGATDTQYF
-,-,TRBV6-5,TRBJ2-6,TGTGCCAGCAGCGCCTTTGGGGCCAACGTCCTGACTTTC,CASSAFGANVLTF
-,-,TRBV4-1,TRBJ1-5,TGCGCCAGCAGCGACAAACGCGGTCATAGCAATCAGCCCCAGCATTTT,CASSDKRGHSNQPQHF
-,-,TRBV5-1,TRBJ2-7,TGCGCCAGCAGCTTCGGGAACGGCTACGAGCAGTACTTC,CASSFGNGYEQYF
-,-,TRBV15,TRBJ2-3,TGTGCCACCAGCAGAGAGCAAAGCACAGATACGCAGTATTTT,CATSREQSTDTQYF
-,TRBD1,TRBV10-3,TRBJ2-7,TGTGCCATCAGTGGGTCGGGCAGGGGGATTCCCTACGAGCAGTACTTC,CAISGSGRGIPYEQYF
-,-,TRBV28,TRBJ2-2,TGTGCCACAGGTTACAGCCGAACCGGGGAGCTGTTTTTT,CATGYSRTGELFF
-,-,TRBV27,TRBJ2-5,TGTGCCAGCTCAGAAGAGGAAACCTGGGGTTTAGAGACCCAGTACTTC,CASSEEETWGLETQYF
-,-,TRBV5-5,TRBJ1-1,TGTGCCAGCAGCTTGGATCCGGAGGAAGCTTTCTTT,CASSLDPEEAFF
-,-,TRBV2,TRBJ2-1,TGTGCCAGCAGGCTGACTAGTGTTGAGCAGTTCTTC,CASRLTSVEQFF
-,-,TRBV11-2,TRBJ2-5,TGTGCCAGCAGCTTAGAGACCCAGTACTTC,CASSLETQYF
-,-,TRBV10-3,TRBJ1-5,TGTGCCATCGGAGACAGACTTAATCAGCCCCAGCATTTT,CAIGDRLNQPQHF
-,TRBD2,TRBV5-6,TRBJ2-3,TGTGCCAGCAGCTTGCTACTAGCGGGAGGGTTAGTGGAGAATACGCAGTATTTT,CASSLLLAGGLVENTQYF
-,-,TRBV9,TRBJ1-1,TGTGCCAGCAGCGTAGCAAGCAGGGTGTATCCTAACACTGAAGCTTTCTTT,CASSVASRVYPNTEAFF
-,TRBD1,TRBV7-9,TRBJ1-1,TGTGCCAGCAGCTTAGTGACAGGGGTCCCCACTGAAGCTTTCTTT,CASSLVTGVPTEAFF
-,-,TRBV19,TRBJ1-2,TGTGCCAGTAGTATAGATCTTGGGGGAAACTATGGCTACACCTTC,CASSIDLGGNYGYTF
-,-,TRBV5-1,TRBJ2-7,TGCGCCAGCAGCTTGGCCCAGGTCCACGAGCAGTACTTC,CASSLAQVHEQYF